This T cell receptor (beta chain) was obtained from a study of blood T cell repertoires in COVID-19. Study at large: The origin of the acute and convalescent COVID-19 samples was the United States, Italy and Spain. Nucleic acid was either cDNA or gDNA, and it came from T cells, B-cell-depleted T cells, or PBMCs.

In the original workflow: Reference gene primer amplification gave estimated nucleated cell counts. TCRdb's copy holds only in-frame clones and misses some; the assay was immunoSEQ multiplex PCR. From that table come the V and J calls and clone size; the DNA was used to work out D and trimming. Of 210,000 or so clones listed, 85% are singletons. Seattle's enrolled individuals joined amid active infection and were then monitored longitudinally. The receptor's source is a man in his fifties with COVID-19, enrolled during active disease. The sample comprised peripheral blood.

The CDR3 DNA reads TGTGCCAGCTCAGCTCCCTCGGGAGACAATGAGCAGTTCTTC. Translation gives CASSAPSGDNEQFF. The V gene is TRBV18, the J gene TRBJ2-1; D is perhaps TRBD2 (6 bases). Germline V gene lookup returns CDR1 KGHSH and CDR2 LQKENI. V dropped 5 bases and J dropped 5 bases, with 13 bases sitting between them. This CDR3 has 14 amino acids.